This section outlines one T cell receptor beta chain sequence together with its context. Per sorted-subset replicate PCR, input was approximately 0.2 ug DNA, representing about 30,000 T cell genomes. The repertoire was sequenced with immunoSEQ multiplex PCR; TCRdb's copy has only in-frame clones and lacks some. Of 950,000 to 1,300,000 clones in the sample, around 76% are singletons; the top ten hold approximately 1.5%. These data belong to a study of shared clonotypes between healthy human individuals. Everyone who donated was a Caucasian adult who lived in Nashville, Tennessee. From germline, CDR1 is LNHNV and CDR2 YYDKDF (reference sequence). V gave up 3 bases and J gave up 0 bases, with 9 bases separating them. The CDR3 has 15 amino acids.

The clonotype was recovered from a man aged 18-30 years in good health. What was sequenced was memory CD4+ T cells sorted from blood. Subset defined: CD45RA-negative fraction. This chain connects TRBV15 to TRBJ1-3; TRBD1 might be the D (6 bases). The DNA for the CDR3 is TGTGCCACCAGCAGGATGGACAGCTCTGGAAACACCATATATTTT. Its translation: CATSRMDSSGNTIYF.